What follows describes a single TCR beta chain. In the same sample, other DNA sequences code for this CDR3. Germline V gives CDR1 SGHTA, CDR2 FQGTGA. The V end lost 1 base, the J end lost 1 base, and 4 bases lay between the germline ends. The CDR3 extends over 13 amino acids. Some clones are missing from TCRdb's copy, which holds only in-frame ones; the method was immunoSEQ multiplex PCR. The sample holds under 450,000 clones, about 93% seen once. The entry originates in a study of control samples from healthy donors and cancer patients. The specimen was PBMCs. V usage is TRBV7-3 and J usage is TRBJ1-1; D call uncertain. This receptor was taken from a middle-aged man with head and neck cancer. CDR3 in amino acids: CASSLSGNTEAFF. CDR3 DNA sequence: TGTGCCAGCAGCTTAAGTGGGAACACTGAAGCTTTCTTT.